The source of this T cell receptor beta chain is a study of CD8 T cells in ankylosing spondylitis (TCRdb year 2017). Notes on the research overall: To find TCR variants linked to disease, the study profiled T cell receptor beta repertoires in ankylosing spondylitis patients and healthy donors. The full study cohort comprised 25 or so ankylosing spondylitis patients and 110 or so healthy donors. Peripheral blood was sampled, and synovial fluid was additionally collected from ankylosing spondylitis patients. Overall study outcomes, separate from this receptor: The disease-linked clones had a CD8+ phenotype and were found at relatively low frequencies in peripheral blood. Some motif variants had previously been reported in the synovial fluid and blood of reactive arthritis patients, which suggests shared mechanisms of disease initiation. Blood from ankylosing spondylitis patients appeared to be characterized by a TCR beta motif made up of seven or eight highly homologous amino acid variants. The disease-linked clones were reported as significantly enriched in matched synovial fluid samples from ankylosing spondylitis patients.

On this clonotype itself: This receptor's antigen is unknown. Base-call qualities are not available, and no considerably larger clone is one nucleotide away.

The listed sequencing device is Illumina HiSeq 2500. Quantitative 5'-RACE with molecular barcodes was used to prepare TCR beta libraries. The study's processing was this. To identify disease-linked TCR variants, a new computational method was used, one built on a probabilistic model of VDJ rearrangement. The public sequencing data were trimmed at Q25 with fastp and processed into clonotypes with MiXCR by TCRdb, which kept only in-frame beta chains. Rows merge per CDR3 protein into single entries with the most common DNA and genes. TCRdb's processing, not the authors', yielded these V and J calls. Within this sample are 150,000 to 200,000 distinct CDR3 sequences, with 9.5% to 15% of them counted one time only. The top ten hold 15% to 20% of the sample. This clonotype originated in a male donor with ankylosing spondylitis or in good health (not recorded which). Sample: blood, either unsorted or a sorted T cell fraction (not recorded which).

In nucleotide form, the sequence is TGTGCCAGCTCCGAACAGGACCTAAGCAATCAGCCCCAGCATTTT. Its protein reads: CASSEQDLSNQPQHF. This chain joins TRBV6-1 to TRBJ1-5; TRBD1 could be the D gene, as 5 bases match. The CDR3 sequence holds 15 residues, the cysteine and phenylalanine included. The only DNA kept is the CDR3, 45 bases in frame from the first base. The junction carries 15 bases between V and J, which are trimmed by 8 bases and 1 base respectively. CDR1 MNHNS and CDR2 SASEGT were looked up in the germline V gene.